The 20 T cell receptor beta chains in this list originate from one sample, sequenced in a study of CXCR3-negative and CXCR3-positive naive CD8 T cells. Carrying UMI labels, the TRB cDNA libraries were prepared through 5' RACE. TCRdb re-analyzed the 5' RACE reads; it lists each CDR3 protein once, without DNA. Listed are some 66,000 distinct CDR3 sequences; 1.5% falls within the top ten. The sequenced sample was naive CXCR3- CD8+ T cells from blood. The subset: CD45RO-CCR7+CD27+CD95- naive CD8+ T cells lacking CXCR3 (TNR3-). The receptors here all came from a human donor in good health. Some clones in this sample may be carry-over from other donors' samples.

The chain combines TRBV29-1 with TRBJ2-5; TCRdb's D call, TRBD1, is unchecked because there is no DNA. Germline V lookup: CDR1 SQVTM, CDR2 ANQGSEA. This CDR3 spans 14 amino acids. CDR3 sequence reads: CSVVGTGFQETQYF.

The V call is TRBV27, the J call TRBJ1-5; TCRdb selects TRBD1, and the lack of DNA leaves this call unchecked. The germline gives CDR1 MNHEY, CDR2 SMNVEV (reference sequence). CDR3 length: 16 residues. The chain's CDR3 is CASSFPPRESNQPQHF.

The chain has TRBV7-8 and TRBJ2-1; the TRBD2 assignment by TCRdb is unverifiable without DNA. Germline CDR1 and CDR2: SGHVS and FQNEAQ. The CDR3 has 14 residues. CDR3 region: CASSLVSLHGEQFF.

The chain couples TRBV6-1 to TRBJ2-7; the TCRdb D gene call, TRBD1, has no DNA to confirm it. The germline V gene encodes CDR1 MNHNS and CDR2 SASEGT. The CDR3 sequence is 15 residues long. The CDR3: CASSYRQAIDYEQYF.

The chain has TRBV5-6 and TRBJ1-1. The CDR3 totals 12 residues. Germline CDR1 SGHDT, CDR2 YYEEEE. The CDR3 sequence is CASSVTESEAFF.

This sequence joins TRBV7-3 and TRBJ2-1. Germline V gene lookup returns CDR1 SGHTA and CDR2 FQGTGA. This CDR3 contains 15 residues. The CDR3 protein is CASSLTDGSYNEQFF.

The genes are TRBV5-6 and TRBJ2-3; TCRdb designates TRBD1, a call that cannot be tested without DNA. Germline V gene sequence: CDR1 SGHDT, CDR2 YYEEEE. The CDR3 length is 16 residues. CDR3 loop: CASSFGAAPSTDTQYF. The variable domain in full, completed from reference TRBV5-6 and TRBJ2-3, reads DAGVTQSPTHLIKTRGQQVTLRCSPKSGHDTVSWYQQALGQGPQFIFQYYEEEERQRGNFPDRFSGHQFPNYSSELNVNALLLGDSALYLCASSFGAAPSTDTQYFGPGTRLTVL.

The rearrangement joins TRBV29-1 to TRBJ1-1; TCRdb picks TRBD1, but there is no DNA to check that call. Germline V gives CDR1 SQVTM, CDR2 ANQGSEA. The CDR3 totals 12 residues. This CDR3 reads CSARQMNTEAFF. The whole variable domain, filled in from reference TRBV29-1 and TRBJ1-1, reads SAVISQKPSRDICQRGTSLTIQCQVDSQVTMMFWYRQQPGQSLTLIATANQGSEATYESGFVIDKFPISRPNLTFSTLTVSNMSPEDSSIYLCSARQMNTEAFFGQGTRLTVV.

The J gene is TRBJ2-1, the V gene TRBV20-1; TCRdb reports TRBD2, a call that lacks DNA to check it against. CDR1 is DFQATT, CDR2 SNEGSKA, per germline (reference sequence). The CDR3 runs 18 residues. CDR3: CSATGTSVLVGSYNEQFF.

The CDR3 loop reads CSADEQTGELFF. The chain has TRBV29-1 and TRBJ2-2. This CDR3 has 12 amino acids. Germline V CDR1 and CDR2: SQVTM, ANQGSEA.

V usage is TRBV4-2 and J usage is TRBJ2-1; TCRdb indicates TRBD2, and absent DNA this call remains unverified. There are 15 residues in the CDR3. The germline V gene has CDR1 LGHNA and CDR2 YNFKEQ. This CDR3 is CASSQVAGSYNEQFF.

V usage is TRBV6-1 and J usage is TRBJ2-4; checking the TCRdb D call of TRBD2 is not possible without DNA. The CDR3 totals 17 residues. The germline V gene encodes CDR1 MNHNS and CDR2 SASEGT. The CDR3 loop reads CASSEPRTSGSGSIQYF.

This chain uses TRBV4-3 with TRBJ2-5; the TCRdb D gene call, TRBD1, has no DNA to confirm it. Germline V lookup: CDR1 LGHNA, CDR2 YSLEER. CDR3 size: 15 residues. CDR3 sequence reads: CASSQDGAGRETQYF.

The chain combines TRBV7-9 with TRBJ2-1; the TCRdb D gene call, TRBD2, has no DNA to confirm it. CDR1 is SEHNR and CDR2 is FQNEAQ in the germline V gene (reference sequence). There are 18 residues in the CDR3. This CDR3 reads CASSGPGLAGVVYNEQFF.

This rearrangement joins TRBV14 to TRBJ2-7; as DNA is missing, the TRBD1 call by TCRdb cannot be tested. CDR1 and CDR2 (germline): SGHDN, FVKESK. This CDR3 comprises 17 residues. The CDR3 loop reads CASSQRFPRTGASEQYF.

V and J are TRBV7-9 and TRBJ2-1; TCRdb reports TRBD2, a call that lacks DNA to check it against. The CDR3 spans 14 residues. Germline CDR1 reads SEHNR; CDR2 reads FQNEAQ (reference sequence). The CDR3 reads CASSSTSGYNEQFF. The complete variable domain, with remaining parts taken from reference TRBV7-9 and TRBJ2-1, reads DTGVSQNPRHKITKRGQNVTFRCDPISEHNRLYWYRQTLGQGPEFLTYFQNEAQLEKSRLLSDRFSAERPKGSFSTLEIQRTEQGDSAMYLCASSSTSGYNEQFFGPGTRLTVL.

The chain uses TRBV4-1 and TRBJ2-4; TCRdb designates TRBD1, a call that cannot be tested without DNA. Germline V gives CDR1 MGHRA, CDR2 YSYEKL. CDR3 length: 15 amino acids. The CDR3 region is CASSQDTYTGGIQYF.

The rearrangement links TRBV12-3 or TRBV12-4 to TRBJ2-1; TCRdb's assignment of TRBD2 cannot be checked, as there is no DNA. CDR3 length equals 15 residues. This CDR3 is CASSQRLAVSDEQFF.

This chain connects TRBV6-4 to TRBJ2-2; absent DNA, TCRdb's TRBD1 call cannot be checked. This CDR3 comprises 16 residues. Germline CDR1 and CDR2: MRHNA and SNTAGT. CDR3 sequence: CASTPEAGGNTGELFF.

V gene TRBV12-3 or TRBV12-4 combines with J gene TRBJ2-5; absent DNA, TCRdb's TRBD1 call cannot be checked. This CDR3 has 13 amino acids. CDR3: CASRRTGEETQYF.